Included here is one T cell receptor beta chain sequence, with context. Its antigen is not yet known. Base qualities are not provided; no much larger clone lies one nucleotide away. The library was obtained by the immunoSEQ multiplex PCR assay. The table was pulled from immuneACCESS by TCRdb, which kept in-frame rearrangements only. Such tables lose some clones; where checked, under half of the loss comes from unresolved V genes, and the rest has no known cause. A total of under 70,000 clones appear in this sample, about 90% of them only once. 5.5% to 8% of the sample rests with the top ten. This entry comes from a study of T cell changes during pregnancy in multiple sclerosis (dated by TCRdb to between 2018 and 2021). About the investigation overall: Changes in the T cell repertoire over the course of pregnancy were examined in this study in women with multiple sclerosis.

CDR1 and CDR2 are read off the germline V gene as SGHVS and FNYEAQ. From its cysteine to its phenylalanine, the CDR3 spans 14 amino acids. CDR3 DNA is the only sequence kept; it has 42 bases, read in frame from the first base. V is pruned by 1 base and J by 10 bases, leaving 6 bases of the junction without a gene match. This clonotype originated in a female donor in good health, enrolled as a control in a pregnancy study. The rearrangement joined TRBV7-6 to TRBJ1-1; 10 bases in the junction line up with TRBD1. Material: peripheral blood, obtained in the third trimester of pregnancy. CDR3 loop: CASSLGGGDRGAFF. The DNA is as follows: TGTGCCAGCAGCTTAGGGGGTGGGGACAGGGGAGCTTTCTTT.